A single sample gave rise to the 14 T cell receptor beta chains below, sequenced in a study of cytomegalovirus exposure and HLA in healthy donors. The PCR had 60 Vbeta and 13 Jbeta primers. Profiling relied on immunoSEQ multiplex PCR, and the TCRdb table lists in-frame clones only, not all of them. The profile shows over 150,000 clones, roughly three quarters of them singletons. Material for sequencing was PBMCs. The receptors originated from a male donor in good health and CMV-seropositive.

This chain connects TRBV9 to TRBJ2-2; weak D call: TRBD2 (5 bases). This CDR3 spans 15 amino acids. Looked up from germline, CDR1 is SGDLS and CDR2 is YYNGEE. With 4 bases removed from V and 5 bases from J, the gap between germline ends came to 15 bases. Here the CDR3 reads CASSSSGILTGELFF. The CDR3 DNA sequence: TGTGCCAGCAGCTCCTCCGGGATCTTAACCGGGGAGCTGTTTTTT.

The chain is built from TRBV6-6 and TRBJ2-2, with 11 bases fitting TRBD1. Germline lookup yields CDR1 MNHNY and CDR2 SVGAGI (reference sequence). The CDR3 is 15 amino acids. Trimming removed 4 bases from V and 7 bases from J; junction bases left unmatched: 5. This CDR3 reads CASSSPGTGGGELFF. The DNA of the CDR3 is TGTGCCAGCAGTTCACCCGGGACAGGGGGCGGGGAGCTGTTTTTT.

This sequence joins TRBV15 and TRBJ2-3, with a weak D call TRBD2 (7 bases). The CDR3 extends over 16 amino acids. V lost 2 bases, J lost 1 base, and 13 bases lay in between. Germline loops: CDR1 LNHNV, CDR2 YYDKDF (reference sequence). CDR3 coding DNA: TGTGCCACCAGCAGACTACGGGGGGCCGGCACAGATACGCAGTATTTT. Translated, it gives CATSRLRGAGTDTQYF. Combining the CDR3 with reference TRBV15 and TRBJ2-3 gives the whole variable domain DAMVIQNPRYQVTQFGKPVTLSCSQTLNHNVMYWYQQKSSQAPKLLFHYYDKDFNNEADTPDNFQSRRPNTSFCFLDIRSPGLGDTAMYLCATSRLRGAGTDTQYFGPGTRLTVL.

V usage is TRBV5-1 and J usage is TRBJ2-2; 11 bases are a match to TRBD1. V shed 4 bases, J shed 0 bases, and the junction held 2 bases outside the gene matches. Germline V CDR1 and CDR2: SGHRS, YFSETQ. The CDR3 length is 16 residues. CDR3 loop: CASSGGQGANTGELFF. DNA for the CDR3: TGCGCCAGCAGCGGGGGACAGGGGGCGAACACCGGGGAGCTGTTTTTT.

The gene calls are TRBV2 and TRBJ1-1; 8 bases align to TRBD1. CDR1 and CDR2 from the germline V gene are SNHLY and FYNNEI. The CDR3 runs to 12 residues. The V gene end was trimmed by 10 bases and the J gene end by 3 bases; junction bases not matched to a gene: 4. CDR3 sequence reads: CATLDRDTEAFF. The CDR3 DNA sequence: TGTGCCACCCTGGACAGGGACACTGAAGCTTTCTTT.

This chain joins TRBV4-2 and TRBJ1-6; D uncertain. From germline, CDR1 is LGHNA and CDR2 YNFKEQ. This CDR3 has 15 amino acids. Between the trimmed V and J ends, which lost 0 bases and 3 bases, there was a span of 6 bases. The CDR3 DNA is TGTGCCAGCAGCCAAGATGACAACTATAATTCACCCCTCCACTTT. Protein sequence: CASSQDDNYNSPLHF.

This chain links TRBV9 with TRBJ2-7; 9 bases match TRBD1. The CDR3 is 14 amino acids. V lost 5 bases to trimming and J lost 12 bases; unmatched junction nucleotides: 15. Germline lookup yields CDR1 SGDLS and CDR2 YYNGEE. Written as DNA, the CDR3 is TGTGCCAGCAGTCCGACAGGGGGTCCGAGCGCTCGGTACTTC. This translates into CASSPTGGPSARYF.

The V gene is TRBV11-2, the J gene TRBJ2-2; 8 bases line up with TRBD2. CDR1 SGHAT and CDR2 FQNNGV come from the germline V gene. The length of the CDR3 is 16 residues. V shed 5 bases and J 2 bases; nucleotides not matched to a gene: 7. The CDR3 loop reads CASSRLAGKNTGELFF. The CDR3 bases are TGTGCCAGCAGCCGATTAGCGGGGAAAAACACCGGGGAGCTGTTTTTT. The full variable domain, completed using reference TRBV11-2 and TRBJ2-2, is EAGVAQSPRYKIIEKRQSVAFWCNPISGHATLYWYQQILGQGPKLLIQFQNNGVVDDSQLPKDRFSAERLKGVDSTLKIQPAKLEDSAVYLCASSRLAGKNTGELFFGEGSRLTVL.

The chain links TRBV18 to TRBJ1-1; D perhaps matches TRBD1 (5 bases). V shed 1 base and J shed 5 bases, with 14 bases lying between them. Germline V gene lookup returns CDR1 KGHSH and CDR2 LQKENI. The CDR3 covers 15 residues. The CDR3 sequence is CASSPRGDAGTEAFF. The CDR3 bases are TGTGCCAGCTCACCACGAGGGGACGCGGGGACTGAAGCTTTCTTT.

This clone showed up just a few times. The chain carries TRBV7-2 and TRBJ1-6; TRBD1 is a possible D gene (5 bases). The CDR3 covers 17 residues. CDR1 and CDR2 from the germline V gene are SGHTA and FQGNSA. The V end was cut by 4 bases, the J end by 10 bases, with 23 bases between. CDR3 bases: TGTGCCAGCAGCTCTCGGGACTTTCCGTCGGAGGGATCACCCCTCCACTTT. Translation: CASSSRDFPSEGSPLHF.

The chain combines TRBV27 with TRBJ2-5; D perhaps matches TRBD2 (7 bases). The germline gives CDR1 MNHEY, CDR2 SMNVEV (reference sequence). V was cut by 5 bases and J by 2 bases, with 18 bases left in between. CDR3 length: 16 amino acids. CDR3 amino acids: CASSPRGEGGQETQYF. CDR3 bases: TGTGCCAGCAGTCCACGTGGGGAGGGGGGACAAGAGACCCAGTACTTC.

This clone appeared once. This chain connects TRBV5-4 to TRBJ2-7; D is possibly TRBD1 (5 bases). V was trimmed by 3 bases and J by 5 bases, leaving 15 bases between them. CDR3 size: 14 residues. Germline V gives CDR1 SGHNT, CDR2 YYREEE (reference sequence). CDR3 in DNA: TGTGCCAGCAGCTACGACAAAGGGGTCCACGAGCAGTACTTC. Translating gives CASSYDKGVHEQYF.

This sequence joins TRBV7-2 and TRBJ2-5; D call uncertain. This CDR3 contains 11 residues. Deletions cut 5 bases from V and 3 bases from J, with 4 bases between. Germline V gene sequence: CDR1 SGHTA, CDR2 FQGNSA. The CDR3 here is CASSQKETQYF. CDR3 nucleotides: TGTGCCAGCAGCCAGAAAGAGACCCAGTACTTC.

The gene calls are TRBV7-2 and TRBJ2-1, with 9 bases matching TRBD1. The CDR3 has 16 amino acids. The V gene's germline CDR1 is SGHTA and CDR2 FQGNSA. The V gene end was trimmed by 0 bases and the J gene end by 7 bases; junction bases not matched to a gene: 7. The CDR3, as DNA: TGTGCCAGCAGCTTAGCTGGACAGGGGAGAAGGAATGAGCAGTTCTTC. Translating gives CASSLAGQGRRNEQFF.